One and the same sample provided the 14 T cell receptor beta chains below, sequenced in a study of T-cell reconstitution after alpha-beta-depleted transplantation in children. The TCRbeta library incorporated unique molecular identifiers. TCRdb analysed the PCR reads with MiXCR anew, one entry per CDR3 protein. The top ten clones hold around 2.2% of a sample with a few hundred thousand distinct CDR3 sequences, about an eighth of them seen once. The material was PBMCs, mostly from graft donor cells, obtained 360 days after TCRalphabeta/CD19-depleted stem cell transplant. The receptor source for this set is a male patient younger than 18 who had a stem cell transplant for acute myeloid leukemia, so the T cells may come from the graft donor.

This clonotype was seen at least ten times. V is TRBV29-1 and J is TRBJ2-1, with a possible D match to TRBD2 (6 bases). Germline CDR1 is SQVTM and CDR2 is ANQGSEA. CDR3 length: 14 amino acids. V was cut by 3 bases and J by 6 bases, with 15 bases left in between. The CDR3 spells CSVDVSGIFNEQFF. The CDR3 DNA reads TGCAGCGTTGATGTTAGCGGCATCTTCAATGAGCAGTTCTTC.

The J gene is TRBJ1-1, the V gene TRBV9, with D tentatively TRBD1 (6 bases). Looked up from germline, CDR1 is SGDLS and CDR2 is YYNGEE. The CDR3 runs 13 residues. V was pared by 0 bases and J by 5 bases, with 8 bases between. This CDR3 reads CASSVGGTTEAFF. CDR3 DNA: TGTGCCAGCAGCGTAGGAGGGACAACTGAAGCTTTCTTT.

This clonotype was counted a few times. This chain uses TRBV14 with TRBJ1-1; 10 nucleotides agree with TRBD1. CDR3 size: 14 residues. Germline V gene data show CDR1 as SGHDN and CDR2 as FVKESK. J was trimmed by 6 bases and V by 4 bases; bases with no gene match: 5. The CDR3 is CASSLDRGLAEAFF. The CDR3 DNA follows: TGTGCCAGCAGCCTCGACAGGGGGCTAGCTGAAGCTTTCTTT.

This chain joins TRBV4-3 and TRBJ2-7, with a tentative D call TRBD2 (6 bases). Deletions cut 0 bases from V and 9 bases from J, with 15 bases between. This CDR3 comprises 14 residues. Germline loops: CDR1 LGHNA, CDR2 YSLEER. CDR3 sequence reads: CASSQDWRVHGQYF. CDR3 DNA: TGCGCCAGCAGCCAAGATTGGAGGGTCCACGGGCAGTACTTC.

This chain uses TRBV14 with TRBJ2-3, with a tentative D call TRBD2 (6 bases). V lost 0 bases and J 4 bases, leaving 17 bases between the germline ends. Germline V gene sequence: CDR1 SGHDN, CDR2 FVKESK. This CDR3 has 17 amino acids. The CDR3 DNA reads TGTGCCAGCAGCCAAGATTTCCCTAGCGCCTTGTCAGATACGCAGTATTTT. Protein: CASSQDFPSALSDTQYF.

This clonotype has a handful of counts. The CDR3 region is CSARAGGDSYEQYF. The CDR3 DNA is TGCAGTGCTAGAGCGGGGGGGGACTCCTACGAGCAGTACTTC. The genes are TRBV20-1 and TRBJ2-7; 8 nucleotides agree with TRBD2. Germline values: CDR1 DFQATT, CDR2 SNEGSKA (reference sequence). Trimming at V came to 1 base and at J to 0 bases, leaving 2 bases not matched to a gene. The CDR3 consists of 14 residues.

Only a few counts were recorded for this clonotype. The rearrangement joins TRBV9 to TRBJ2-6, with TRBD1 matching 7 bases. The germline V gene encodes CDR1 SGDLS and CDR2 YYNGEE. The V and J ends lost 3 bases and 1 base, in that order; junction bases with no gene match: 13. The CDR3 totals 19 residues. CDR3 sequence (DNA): TGTGCCAGCAGCGACTCGACAGGGTCCATCCTTTCTGGGGCCAACGTCCTGACTTTC. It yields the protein CASSDSTGSILSGANVLTF.

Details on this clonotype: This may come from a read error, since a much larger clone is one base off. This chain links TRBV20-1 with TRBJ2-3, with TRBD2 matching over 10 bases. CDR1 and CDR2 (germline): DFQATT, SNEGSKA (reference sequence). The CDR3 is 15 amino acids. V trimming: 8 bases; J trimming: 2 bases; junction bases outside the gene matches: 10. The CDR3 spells CSSALAGGFTDTQYF. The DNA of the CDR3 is TGCAGTTCTGCCTTAGCGGGAGGATTCACAGATACGCAGTATTTT.

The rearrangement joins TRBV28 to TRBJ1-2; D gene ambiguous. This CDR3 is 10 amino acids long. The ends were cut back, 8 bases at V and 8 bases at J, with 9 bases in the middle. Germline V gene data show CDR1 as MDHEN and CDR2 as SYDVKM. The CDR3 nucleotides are TGTGCCAGCCGACTGGGGGGCTACACCTTC. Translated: CASRLGGYTF.

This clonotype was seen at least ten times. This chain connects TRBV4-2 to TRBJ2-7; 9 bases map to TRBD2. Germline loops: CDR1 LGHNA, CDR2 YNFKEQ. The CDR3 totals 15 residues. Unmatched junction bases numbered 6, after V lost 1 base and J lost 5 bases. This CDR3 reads CASSQVREGRNEQYF. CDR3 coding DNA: TGTGCCAGCAGCCAAGTGCGGGAGGGCCGAAACGAGCAGTACTTC.

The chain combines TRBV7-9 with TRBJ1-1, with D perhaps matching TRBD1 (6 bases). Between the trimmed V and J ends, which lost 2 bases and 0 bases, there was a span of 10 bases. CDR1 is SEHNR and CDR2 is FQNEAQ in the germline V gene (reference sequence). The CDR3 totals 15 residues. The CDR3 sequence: CASSLQGQMNTEAFF. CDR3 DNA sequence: TGTGCCAGCAGCTTACAAGGACAGATGAACACTGAAGCTTTCTTT. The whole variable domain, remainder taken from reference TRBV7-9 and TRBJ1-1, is DTGVSQNPRHKITKRGQNVTFRCDPISEHNRLYWYRQTLGQGPEFLTYFQNEAQLEKSRLLSDRFSAERPKGSFSTLEIQRTEQGDSAMYLCASSLQGQMNTEAFFGQGTRLTVV.

The DNA of the CDR3 is TGCGCCAGCAGCTTGGAGCCGCAGGGGGCAAACACCGGGGAGCTGTTTTTT. It yields the protein CASSLEPQGANTGELFF. The V gene is TRBV5-1, the J gene TRBJ2-2, with TRBD1 matching over 8 bases. Germline assignment: CDR1 SGHRS and CDR2 YFSETQ. The CDR3 runs to 17 residues. The trim removed 0 bases at V and 2 bases at J, leaving 6 bases unmatched. The whole variable domain, remainder taken from reference TRBV5-1 and TRBJ2-2, is KAGVTQTPRYLIKTRGQQVTLSCSPISGHRSVSWYQQTPGQGLQFLFEYFSETQRNKGNFPGRFSGRQFSNSRSEMNVSTLELGDSALYLCASSLEPQGANTGELFFGEGSRLTVL.

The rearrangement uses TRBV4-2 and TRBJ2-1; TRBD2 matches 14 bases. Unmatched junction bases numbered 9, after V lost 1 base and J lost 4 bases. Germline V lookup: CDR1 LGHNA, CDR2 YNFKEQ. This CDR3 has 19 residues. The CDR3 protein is CASSQGGGLAGGTYNEQFF. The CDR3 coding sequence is TGTGCCAGCAGCCAAGGGGGTGGACTAGCGGGAGGAACATACAATGAGCAGTTCTTC.

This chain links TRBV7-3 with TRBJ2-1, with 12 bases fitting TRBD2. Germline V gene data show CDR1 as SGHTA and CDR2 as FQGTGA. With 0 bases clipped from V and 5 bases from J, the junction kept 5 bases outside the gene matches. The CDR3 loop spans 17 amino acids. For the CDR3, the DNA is TGTGCCAGCAGCTTAACAGGGACTAGCGGGCGCGACAATGAGCAGTTCTTC. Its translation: CASSLTGTSGRDNEQFF.